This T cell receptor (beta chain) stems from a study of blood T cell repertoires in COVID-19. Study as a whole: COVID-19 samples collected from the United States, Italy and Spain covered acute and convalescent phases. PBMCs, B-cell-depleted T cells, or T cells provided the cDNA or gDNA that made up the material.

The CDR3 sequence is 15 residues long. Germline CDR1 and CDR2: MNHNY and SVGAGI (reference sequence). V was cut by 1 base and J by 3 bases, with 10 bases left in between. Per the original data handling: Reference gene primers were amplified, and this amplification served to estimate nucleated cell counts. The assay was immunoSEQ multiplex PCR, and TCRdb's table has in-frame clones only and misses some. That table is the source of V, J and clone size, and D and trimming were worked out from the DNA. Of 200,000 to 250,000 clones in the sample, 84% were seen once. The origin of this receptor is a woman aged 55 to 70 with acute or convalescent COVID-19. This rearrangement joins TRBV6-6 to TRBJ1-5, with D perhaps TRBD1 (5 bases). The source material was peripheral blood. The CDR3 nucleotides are TGTGCCAGCAGTTACTACAGGACATCCAATCAGCCCCAGCATTTT. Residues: CASSYYRTSNQPQHF.